Listed below are T cell receptor beta chains from one sample, sequenced in a study of T-cell reconstitution after alpha-beta-depleted transplantation in children. TCRdb processed the PCR reads anew with MiXCR; each CDR3 protein has one entry. The repertoire holds about 500,000 distinct CDR3 sequences, with 30% to 35% as singletons. Sample: PBMCs from the stem cell graft donor, taken from the stem cell graft. Receptor source: a human donor who donated a stem cell graft to a child with aplastic anemia. The CDR3 runs from the conserved cysteine through the conserved F or W. Each record gives: D gene, V gene, J gene, clone size, CDR3 DNA, CDR3 protein. A D gene is named only where the DNA matches it firmly. Not every row has a clone size; where given, it reads once, few, many or a size class.

>TRBD2|TRBV2|TRBJ2-1|.
TGTGCCAGCAAGACTGGGACTAGTAGCGGTAATGAGCAGTTCTTC
CASKTGTSSGNEQFF
>TRBD2|TRBV7-2|TRBJ2-5|few
TGTGCCAGCAGCCCGTTAGGCGGGAGTGCAGCGACCCAGTACTTC
CASSPLGGSAATQYF
>.|TRBV6-5|TRBJ1-1|.
TGTGCCAGCAGTTACTCTCGCAGCATGAACACTGAAGCTTTCTTT
CASSYSRSMNTEAFF
>TRBD1|TRBV28|TRBJ1-2|few
TGTGCCAGCAGCCAACACGTCCCGGGACAGGGGAATGGCTACACCTTC
CASSQHVPGQGNGYTF
>.|TRBV4-2|TRBJ1-1|few
TGTGCCAGCAGCCATGGGGAGAGGGTTCGGAACACTGAAGCTTTCTTT
CASSHGERVRNTEAFF
>TRBD1|TRBV20-1|TRBJ2-1|few
TGCAGTGCCACAGGGGAACCCGAAGAGCAGTTCTTC
CSATGEPEEQFF
>.|TRBV12-3/TRBV12-4|TRBJ2-7|.
TGTGTCAGCAGGCAACATGGGTTTGAGGAGCAGTACTTC
CVSRQHGFEEQYF
>TRBD2|TRBV12-5|TRBJ2-3|.
TGTGCTAGTGGTTTGGTATACAGCGGGAGCTATAGCACAGATACGCAGTATTTT
CASGLVYSGSYSTDTQYF
>.|TRBV5-5|TRBJ2-7|few
TGTGCCAGCAGCAGGGAGGGGACACGGGACGAGCAGTACTTC
CASSREGTRDEQYF
>.|TRBV6-5|TRBJ1-3|few
TGTGCCAGCAGTTACACGGCAGGTGGAAACACCATATATTTT
CASSYTAGGNTIYF
>.|TRBV5-6|TRBJ1-1|.
TGTGCCAGCAGACTTACAGGGCTGGGGTCCAACACTGAAGCTTTCTTT
CASRLTGLGSNTEAFF
>.|TRBV12-5|TRBJ2-1|few
TGTGCTAGTGGCCGTAATGAGAGAAGCGAGCAGTTCTTC
CASGRNERSEQFF